Sequencing of this TCR beta chain was carried out in a study of OX40 agonist ivuxolimab in advanced cancers. Here immunoSEQ multiplex PCR was the method, and the copy in TCRdb shows in-frame clones only, minus some. The sample comprises 70,000 to 90,000 clones, about four fifths of which are singletons, and about 7% rests with the top ten. Germline V gene lookup returns CDR1 MNHEY and CDR2 SMNVEV (reference sequence). V was clipped by 5 bases and J by 2 bases; unmatched bases: 7. There are 15 residues in the CDR3. This clone showed up just once. This sequence joins TRBV27 and TRBJ1-1; TRBD1 agrees at 8 bases. This specimen was CD4+ or CD8+ T cells sorted from blood, taken in a trial of the OX40 agonist ivuxolimab. The clonotype was recovered from an adult with an advanced solid tumor such as melanoma, head and neck, liver or kidney cancer. CDR3 coding DNA: TGTGCCAGCAGTCCGGCAGGGGGCAGAAACACTGAAGCTTTCTTT. Protein sequence: CASSPAGGRNTEAFF.